This T cell receptor beta chain emerged from a study of blood T cells in healthy people across ages. Study-wide findings and caveats: When one million T cells were used, diversity estimates were thought to be underestimates. While age rose, TCR beta diversity per million T cells dropped in a roughly linear way.

To note about this clonotype: The antigen remains undetermined.

This CDR3 spans 16 amino acids. V dropped 0 bases and J dropped 5 bases, with 16 bases sitting between them. CDR1 is SGHTA, CDR2 FQGNSA, per germline. Then a second PCR, running about 6 to 11 cycles, was carried out with a sample-barcoded 5' primer and a J-beta primer mix. A 12-random-nucleotide template-switch adaptor tagged each cDNA molecule. TCRdb reprocessed the 5' RACE reads via MiXCR and lists one record per CDR3 protein. The top ten clones hold about 20% of a sample with about 730,000 distinct CDR3 sequences, approximately 39% of them seen once. Isolation yielded PBMCs, at least 6 million per sample, in every case.

Sample: blood. This receptor was taken from a woman aged 60-70 years in good health. The chain employs TRBV7-2 and TRBJ2-5, with D possibly being TRBD2 (7 bases). CDR3 amino acids: CASSLAVGGGFETQYF. The CDR3 DNA sequence: TGTGCCAGCAGCTTAGCCGTGGGAGGGGGATTTGAGACCCAGTACTTC.